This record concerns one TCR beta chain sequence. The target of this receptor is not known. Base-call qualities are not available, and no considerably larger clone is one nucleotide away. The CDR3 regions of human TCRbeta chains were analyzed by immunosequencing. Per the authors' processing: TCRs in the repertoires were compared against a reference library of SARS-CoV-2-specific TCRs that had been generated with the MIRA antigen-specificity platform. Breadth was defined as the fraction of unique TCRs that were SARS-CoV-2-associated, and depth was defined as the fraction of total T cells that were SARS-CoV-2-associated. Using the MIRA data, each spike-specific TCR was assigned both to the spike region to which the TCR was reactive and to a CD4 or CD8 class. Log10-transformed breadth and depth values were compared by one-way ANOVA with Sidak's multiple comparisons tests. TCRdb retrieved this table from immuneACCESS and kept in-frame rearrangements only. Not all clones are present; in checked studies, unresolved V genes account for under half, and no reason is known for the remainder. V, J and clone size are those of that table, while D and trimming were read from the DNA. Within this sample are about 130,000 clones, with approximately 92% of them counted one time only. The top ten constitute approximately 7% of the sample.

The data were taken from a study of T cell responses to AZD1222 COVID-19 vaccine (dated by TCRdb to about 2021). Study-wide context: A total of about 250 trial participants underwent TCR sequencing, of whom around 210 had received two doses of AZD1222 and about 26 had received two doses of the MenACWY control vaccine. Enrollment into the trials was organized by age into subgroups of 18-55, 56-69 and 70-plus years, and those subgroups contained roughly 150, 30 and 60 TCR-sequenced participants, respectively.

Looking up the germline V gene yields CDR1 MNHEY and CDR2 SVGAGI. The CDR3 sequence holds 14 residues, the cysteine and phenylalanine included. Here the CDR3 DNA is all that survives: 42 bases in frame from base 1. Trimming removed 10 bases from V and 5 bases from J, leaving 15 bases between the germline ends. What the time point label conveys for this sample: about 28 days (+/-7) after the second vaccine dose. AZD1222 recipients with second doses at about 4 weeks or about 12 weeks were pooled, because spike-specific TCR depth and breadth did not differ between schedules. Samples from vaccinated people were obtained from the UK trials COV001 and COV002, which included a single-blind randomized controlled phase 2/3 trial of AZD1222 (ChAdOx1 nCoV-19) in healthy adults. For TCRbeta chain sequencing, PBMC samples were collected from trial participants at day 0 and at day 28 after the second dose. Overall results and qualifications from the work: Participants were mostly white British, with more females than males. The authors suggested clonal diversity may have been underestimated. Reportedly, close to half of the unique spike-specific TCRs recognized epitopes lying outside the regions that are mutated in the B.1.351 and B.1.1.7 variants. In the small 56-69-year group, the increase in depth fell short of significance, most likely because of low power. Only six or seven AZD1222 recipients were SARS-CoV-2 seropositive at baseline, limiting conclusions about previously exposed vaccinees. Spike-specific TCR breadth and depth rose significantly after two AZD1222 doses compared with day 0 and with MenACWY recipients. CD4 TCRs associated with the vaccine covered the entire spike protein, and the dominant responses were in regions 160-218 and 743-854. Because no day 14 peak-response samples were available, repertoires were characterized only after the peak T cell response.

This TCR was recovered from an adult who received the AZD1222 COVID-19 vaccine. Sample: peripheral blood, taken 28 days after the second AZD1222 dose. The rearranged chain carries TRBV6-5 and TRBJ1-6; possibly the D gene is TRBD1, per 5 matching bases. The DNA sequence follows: TGTGCCACCTCCCTACAGGAAAATAATTCACCCCTCCACTTT. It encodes CATSLQENNSPLHF.